The 18 T cell receptor beta chains presented below share a single source sample, sequenced in a study of PD-L1 blockade in urothelial cancer. Time point noted: peripheral blood 6 weeks after treatment start. Here immunoSEQ multiplex PCR was the method, and the copy in TCRdb shows in-frame clones only, minus some. The table records fewer than 85,000 clones, approximately 91% of them present only once. The sample here was PBMCs, taken around atezolizumab (anti-PD-L1) treatment. These receptors all come from a man aged 60-69 years with urothelial cancer.

This clone was observed a handful of times. The genes are TRBV25-1 and TRBJ2-1; 12 nucleotides match TRBD1. J was trimmed by 6 bases and V by 1 base; bases with no gene match: 7. The germline V gene has CDR1 MGHDK and CDR2 SYGVNS. CDR3 length equals 17 residues. The CDR3 region is CASSESGQGALRNEQFF. CDR3 DNA sequence: TGTGCCAGCAGTGAATCGGGACAGGGGGCGCTTCGCAATGAGCAGTTCTTC. The full variable domain, its missing parts supplied by reference TRBV25-1 and TRBJ2-1, is EADIYQTPRYLVIGTGKKITLECSQTMGHDKMYWYQQDPGMELHLIHYSYGVNSTEKGDLSSESTVSRIRTEHFPLTLESARPSHTSQYLCASSESGQGALRNEQFFGPGTRLTVL.

CDR3 in amino acids: CSVDAETGAPFRNEKLFF. CDR3 DNA: TGCAGCGTTGATGCCGAGACAGGTGCCCCTTTTAGAAATGAAAAACTGTTTTTT. J is TRBJ1-4 and V is TRBV29-1; D possibly corresponds to TRBD1 (6 bases). The V gene lost 3 bases and the J gene lost 5 bases, with 25 bases spanning the gap. The CDR3 length is 18 residues. The V gene's germline CDR1 is SQVTM and CDR2 ANQGSEA.

This rearrangement joins TRBV15 to TRBJ2-7, with 8 positions matching TRBD1. This CDR3 comprises 15 residues. Germline CDR1 LNHNV, CDR2 YYDKDF (reference sequence). V dropped 0 bases and J dropped 3; count of bases not matched to a gene: 4. For the CDR3, the DNA is TGTGCCACCAGCAGAGATTCCAGGGGGCTCTACGAGCAGTACTTC. It encodes CATSRDSRGLYEQYF.

This clone was seen a few times. The chain couples TRBV28 to TRBJ2-2; D not resolved. The V end lost 3 bases, the J end lost 5 bases, and 4 bases lay between the germline ends. The V gene's germline CDR1 is MDHEN and CDR2 SYDVKM. The CDR3 contains 12 residues. CDR3: CASSLETGELFF. In nucleotides, the CDR3 is TGTGCCAGCAGTTTGGAGACCGGGGAGCTGTTTTTT.

In its sample, this clone was seen once. V is TRBV5-1 and J is TRBJ2-7; 9 nucleotides line up with TRBD1. This CDR3 spans 18 amino acids. Germline-derived CDR1 and CDR2 are SGHRS and YFSETQ. After removal of 0 bases from V and 3 bases from J, the junction contained 13 bases not matched to a gene. CDR3 DNA: TGCGCCAGCAGCTTGGTCCCTCAGACAGGGGGAATTTTCTACGAGCAGTACTTC. Its protein product is CASSLVPQTGGIFYEQYF.

This chain connects TRBV9 to TRBJ2-7, with 10 nucleotides matching TRBD1. The CDR3 runs to 16 residues. The ends lost 2 bases at V and 4 bases at J; junction bases unmatched: 9. The germline CDR1 and CDR2 sequences are SGDLS and YYNGEE. This chain's CDR3 is CASSVLPGTGAYEQYF. Here the CDR3 DNA reads TGTGCCAGCAGCGTCCTCCCCGGGACAGGGGCATACGAGCAGTACTTC.

The rearrangement joins TRBV7-3 to TRBJ1-2, with 8 bases that match TRBD1. The germline CDR1 and CDR2 sequences are SGHTA and FQGTGA. V shed 3 bases and J 6 bases; nucleotides not matched to a gene: 6. There are 14 residues in the CDR3. The CDR3 DNA is TGTGCCAGCAGCTTTGGCAGGGGGCGCGATGGCTACACCTTC. This sequence encodes CASSFGRGRDGYTF.

The CDR3 DNA follows: TGCGCCAGCGGGGCAGGATCCTTATCAACTAATGAAAAACTGTTTTTT. It codes for CASGAGSLSTNEKLFF. The chain couples TRBV5-1 to TRBJ1-4, with D perhaps TRBD1 (5 bases). The V end was cut by 7 bases, the J end by 0 bases, with 16 bases between. In germline, CDR1 is SGHRS, CDR2 YFSETQ. This CDR3 has 16 amino acids.

The gene calls are TRBV9 and TRBJ2-1, with D possibly matching TRBD1 (7 bases). The CDR3 runs 15 residues. Germline V gene sequence: CDR1 SGDLS, CDR2 YYNGEE. V was trimmed by 4 bases and J by 5 bases, leaving 16 bases between them. The CDR3 protein is CASSPRQGGNNEQFF. As DNA, the CDR3 is TGTGCCAGCAGCCCCCGACAGGGAGGAAACAATGAGCAGTTCTTC.

This clone was seen a single time. The chain has TRBV2 and TRBJ2-1, with 10 bases lining up with TRBD1. The V gene end was trimmed by 4 bases and the J gene end by 8 bases; junction bases not matched to a gene: 8. Germline CDR1 reads SNHLY; CDR2 reads FYNNEI. This CDR3 comprises 15 residues. The CDR3 here is CASSAGQGFYHEQFF. CDR3 sequence (DNA): TGTGCCAGCAGTGCGGGACAGGGGTTTTACCATGAGCAGTTCTTC.

The rearrangement uses TRBV5-1 and TRBJ1-4; the match to TRBD1 covers 7 bases. Germline CDR1 SGHRS, CDR2 YFSETQ. The CDR3 sequence is 14 residues long. J gave up 6 bases and V 4 bases, and 6 bases lay outside the gene matches. The DNA for the CDR3 is TGCGCCAGCAGCATCGGGACAGTGGATGAAAAACTGTTTTTT. Translation: CASSIGTVDEKLFF. The variable domain in full, completed from reference TRBV5-1 and TRBJ1-4, reads KAGVTQTPRYLIKTRGQQVTLSCSPISGHRSVSWYQQTPGQGLQFLFEYFSETQRNKGNFPGRFSGRQFSNSRSEMNVSTLELGDSALYLCASSIGTVDEKLFFGSGTQLSVL.

This rearrangement joins TRBV15 to TRBJ2-1; 7 positions match TRBD1. The ends lost 0 bases at V and 3 bases at J; junction bases unmatched: 8. Germline V lookup: CDR1 LNHNV, CDR2 YYDKDF (reference sequence). There are 17 residues in the CDR3. The CDR3, as DNA: TGTGCCACCAGCAGAGATGTGTCCAGGGGGAGCTACAATGAGCAGTTCTTC. It codes for CATSRDVSRGSYNEQFF.

The genes are TRBV19 and TRBJ2-3; 7 nucleotides line up with TRBD1. Germline V gene sequence: CDR1 LNHDA, CDR2 SQIVND (reference sequence). J was trimmed by 10 bases and V by 2 bases; bases with no gene match: 3. The CDR3 loop spans 12 amino acids. CDR3 sequence reads: CASSIKGASQYF. The CDR3 DNA follows: TGTGCCAGTAGTATAAAGGGGGCTTCGCAGTATTTT.

The chain has TRBV5-1 and TRBJ2-4; D perhaps matches TRBD1 (5 bases). The CDR3 is 13 amino acids. In germline, CDR1 is SGHRS, CDR2 YFSETQ. Trimming left V 3 bases short and J 5 bases short, with 9 bases between. This chain's CDR3 is CASSSPTENIQYF. The CDR3 nucleotides read TGCGCCAGCAGCTCGCCGACAGAAAACATTCAGTACTTC. The whole variable domain, filled in from reference TRBV5-1 and TRBJ2-4, reads KAGVTQTPRYLIKTRGQQVTLSCSPISGHRSVSWYQQTPGQGLQFLFEYFSETQRNKGNFPGRFSGRQFSNSRSEMNVSTLELGDSALYLCASSSPTENIQYFGAGTRLSVL.

The rearrangement joins TRBV2 to TRBJ2-5; 9 positions agree with TRBD2. Germline CDR1 SNHLY, CDR2 FYNNEI. The CDR3 has 14 residues. Trimming removed 4 bases from V and 2 bases from J; junction bases left unmatched: 2. CDR3 loop: CASSGLAEQETQYF. The DNA of the CDR3 is TGTGCCAGCAGTGGACTAGCGGAGCAAGAGACCCAGTACTTC.

This rearrangement joins TRBV5-1 to TRBJ1-1, with D tentatively TRBD1 (6 bases). The germline V gene has CDR1 SGHRS and CDR2 YFSETQ. This CDR3 has 13 amino acids. The V end was cut by 3 bases, the J end by 2 bases, with 8 bases between. The CDR3 DNA is TGCGCCAGCAGCTGGACAGTTAACACTGAAGCTTTCTTT. It translates to CASSWTVNTEAFF.

The chain employs TRBV6-1 and TRBJ2-7, with a tentative D call TRBD2 (7 bases). The V end was cut by 2 bases, the J end by 2 bases, with 13 bases between. Germline CDR1 and CDR2: MNHNS and SASEGT. This CDR3 is built from 15 residues. The CDR3, as DNA: TGTGCCAGCAGTGAAACGGGGGGCTCAACCTACGAGCAGTACTTC. It encodes CASSETGGSTYEQYF.

This rearrangement joins TRBV15 to TRBJ2-7, with D tentatively TRBD1 (6 bases). The germline CDR1 and CDR2 sequences are LNHNV and YYDKDF (reference sequence). V dropped 1 base and J dropped 2 bases, with 12 bases sitting between them. The CDR3 extends over 15 amino acids. CDR3 protein: CATSRVEDSAYEQYF. CDR3 DNA: TGTGCCACCAGCAGAGTGGAGGACAGCGCCTACGAGCAGTACTTC.